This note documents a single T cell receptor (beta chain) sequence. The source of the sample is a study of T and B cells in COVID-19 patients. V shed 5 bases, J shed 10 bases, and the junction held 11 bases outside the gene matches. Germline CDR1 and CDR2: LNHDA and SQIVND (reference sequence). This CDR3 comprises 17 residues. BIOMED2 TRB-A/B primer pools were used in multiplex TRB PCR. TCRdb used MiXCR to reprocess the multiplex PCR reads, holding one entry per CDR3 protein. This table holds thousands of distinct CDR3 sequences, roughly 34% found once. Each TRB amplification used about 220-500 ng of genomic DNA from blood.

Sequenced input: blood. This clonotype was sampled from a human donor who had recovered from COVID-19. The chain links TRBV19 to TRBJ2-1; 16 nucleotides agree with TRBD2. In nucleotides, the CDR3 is TGTGCCAGTAGTTCGACCGGGACTAGCGGGGGGGCGGGGGAGCAGTTCTTC. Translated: CASSSTGTSGGAGEQFF.